Presented here are 28 T cell receptor beta chains from one specimen sequenced in a study of human T cells and chemical hapten exposure. The time point: pre-sensitization, week 0. This sample's treatment: therapeutic diphenylcyclopropenone sensitization with weekly scalp DPC. A single record per CDR3 protein comes from TCRdb applying MiXCR to the RACE reads. The data contain some 330,000 distinct CDR3 sequences, 4.5% to 7% of them seen just once; the ten biggest clones take up 7% to 10%. This specimen was whole blood, taken in connection with sensitization to the hapten diphenylcyclopropenone (DPC). Receptor source: a young woman with alopecia areata. Some clones in this sample may be carry-over from other donors' samples.

This clonotype was observed a handful of times. V and J are TRBV7-2 and TRBJ2-2, with no clear D. V was cut by 2 bases and J by 6 bases, with 13 bases left in between. The CDR3 is 15 residues long. Germline V CDR1 and CDR2: SGHTA, FQGNSA. The CDR3 nucleotides are TGTGCCAGCAGCTTACGGGTGGGGTTGTCCGGGGAGCTGTTTTTT. Residues: CASSLRVGLSGELFF.

The J gene is TRBJ2-3, the V gene TRBV12-3 or TRBV12-4; 12 bases are a match to TRBD2. The CDR3 length is 20 residues. V dropped 5 bases and J dropped 1; count of bases not matched to a gene: 16. The CDR3 DNA reads TGTGCCAGCAGTATGACCCCGCCGGGACTAGCGGGCCCTGGCACAGATACGCAGTATTTT. This encodes CASSMTPPGLAGPGTDTQYF.

This clonotype was recorded many times. The rearrangement joins TRBV20-1 to TRBJ2-1; 8 bases fit TRBD2. Per the germline V gene, CDR1 is DFQATT and CDR2 is SNEGSKA (reference sequence). V was pared by 6 bases and J by 7 bases, with 14 bases of the junction left unmatched. This CDR3 comprises 15 residues. CDR3 DNA sequence: TGCAGTGCCCTCATCCTAGCGGGCCCACAGAATGAGCAGTTCTTC. Protein product: CSALILAGPQNEQFF.

This clonotype occurred many times. The chain couples TRBV5-1 to TRBJ2-7, with TRBD2 matching over 11 bases. Trimming at V came to 7 bases and at J to 5 bases, leaving 5 bases not matched to a gene. Germline V CDR1 and CDR2: SGHRS, YFSETQ. The CDR3 loop spans 13 amino acids. CDR3 sequence: CASAPLAGDEQYF. The CDR3 region has the DNA TGCGCCAGCGCCCCACTAGCGGGGGACGAGCAGTACTTC.

This clonotype showed up just a few times. The chain recombines TRBV4-2 with TRBJ2-7; D perhaps matches TRBD2 (7 bases). The CDR3 sequence is 17 residues long. The V gene lost 0 bases and the J gene lost 5 bases, with 20 bases spanning the gap. The germline CDR1 and CDR2 sequences are LGHNA and YNFKEQ. The CDR3 coding sequence is TGTGCCAGCAGCCAAGAGTTGGGGCTGAGGGGGGGGCACGAGCAGTACTTC. This codes for CASSQELGLRGGHEQYF.

This clonotype was counted at least ten times. This chain connects TRBV6-6 to TRBJ1-4, with D unclear. The V end lost 7 bases, the J end lost 0 bases, and 3 bases lay between the germline ends. Germline V gives CDR1 MNHNY, CDR2 SVGAGI (reference sequence). The CDR3 totals 12 residues. CDR3: CASIATNEKLFF. Written as DNA, the CDR3 is TGTGCCAGCATTGCAACTAATGAAAAACTGTTTTTT.

This clonotype was seen repeatedly, ten times or more. This chain uses TRBV9 with TRBJ1-6, with D maybe TRBD1 (6 bases). V lost 3 bases, J lost 14 bases, and 18 bases lay in between. Germline CDR1 reads SGDLS; CDR2 reads YYNGEE. This CDR3 has 14 amino acids. The CDR3 protein is CASSEATGVSTLHF. CDR3 nucleotide sequence: TGTGCCAGCAGCGAAGCGACAGGAGTATCAACCCTCCACTTT.

This clonotype was counted only a few times. This chain uses TRBV20-1 with TRBJ1-6, with D perhaps TRBD1 (5 bases). CDR3 size: 12 residues. The germline V gene has CDR1 DFQATT and CDR2 SNEGSKA (reference sequence). V shed 7 bases and J shed 7 bases, with 11 bases lying between them. The CDR3 nucleotides are TGCAGTGGGGGCCAGGGCAATTCACCCCTCCACTTT. The encoded protein is CSGGQGNSPLHF.

This clonotype was counted a few times. V and J are TRBV12-3 or TRBV12-4 and TRBJ1-1; 8 bases agree with TRBD1. The CDR3 consists of 14 residues. V was pared by 5 bases and J by 4 bases, with 6 bases of the junction left unmatched. For the CDR3, the DNA is TGTGCCAGCAGTAGCGGACAGGGTTCCACTGAAGCTTTCTTT. Amino acid sequence: CASSSGQGSTEAFF.

This clonotype was seen at least ten times. The rearrangement joins TRBV7-2 to TRBJ1-5; TRBD1 might be the D (6 bases). The length of the CDR3 is 16 residues. Germline V gene data show CDR1 as SGHTA and CDR2 as FQGNSA. Trimming took 5 bases from V and 3 from J, leaving 17 bases between them. CDR3 nucleotides: TGTGCCAGCAGCCAGGAGGGGGGGATTCCCAATCAGCCCCAGCATTTT. This gives the protein CASSQEGGIPNQPQHF.

Many counts were recorded for this clonotype. The V gene is TRBV6-5, the J gene TRBJ1-3; D is unclear. Trimming shortened V by 4 bases and J by 0 bases, and 10 bases separated the two germline ends. The CDR3 is 15 residues long. The germline V gene encodes CDR1 MNHEY and CDR2 SVGAGI. CDR3 nucleotide sequence: TGTGCCAGCAGTTCCTCGTTCTACTCTGGAAACACCATATATTTT. Translating it yields CASSSSFYSGNTIYF.

The chain recombines TRBV10-3 with TRBJ1-1; D gene uncertain. This CDR3 is built from 16 residues. Germline V CDR1 and CDR2: ENHRY, SYGVKD. Trimming shortened V by 9 bases and J by 1 base, and 21 bases separated the two germline ends. This CDR3 reads CAMRMAHGRTNTEAFF. In nucleotides, the CDR3 is TGTGCCATGAGGATGGCTCATGGACGGACGAACACTGAAGCTTTCTTT.

At least ten counts were recorded for this clonotype. The genes are TRBV20-1 and TRBJ1-6, with a weak D call TRBD1 (6 bases). This CDR3 comprises 14 residues. The germline CDR1 and CDR2 sequences are DFQATT and SNEGSKA (reference sequence). V lost 4 bases to trimming and J lost 7 bases, with 14 bases between them. The CDR3 loop reads CSATTGTWNSPLHF. Written as DNA, the CDR3 is TGCAGTGCTACTACAGGGACTTGGAATTCACCCCTCCACTTT.

This clonotype was counted many times. The J gene is TRBJ1-5, the V gene TRBV29-1, with 9 bases aligning to TRBD1. Germline CDR1 is SQVTM and CDR2 is ANQGSEA. V gave up 6 bases and J gave up 3 bases; unmatched junction bases: 9. The CDR3 length is 15 residues. The CDR3 spells CSVSQGALSNQPQHF. CDR3 in DNA: TGCAGCGTATCACAGGGGGCTTTATCCAATCAGCCCCAGCATTTT.

The V call is TRBV12-3 or TRBV12-4, the J call TRBJ2-2; D not resolved. CDR3 length: 14 amino acids. The V and J ends lost 7 bases and 3 bases respectively, with 12 bases between them. CDR3 DNA: TGTGCCAGCAAGGAGTCACCTTACACCGGGGAGCTGTTTTTT. Its translation: CASKESPYTGELFF.

Only a few counts were recorded for this clonotype. This chain connects TRBV5-1 to TRBJ1-1; TRBD1 aligns across 7 bases. V shed 7 bases and J 3 bases; nucleotides not matched to a gene: 9. Germline CDR1 SGHRS, CDR2 YFSETQ. The CDR3 extends over 14 amino acids. The CDR3 DNA reads as TGCGCCAGCGGAGAAAACAGGGGAGACACTGAAGCTTTCTTT. It encodes CASGENRGDTEAFF.

Concerning this clonotype: This clone may be a read error of a much larger clone one base away. This chain joins TRBV20-1 and TRBJ2-3; possibly TRBD2 for D (5 bases). Germline V lookup: CDR1 DFQATT, CDR2 SNEGSKA (reference sequence). The length of the CDR3 is 11 residues. Trimming shortened V by 7 bases and J by 5 bases, and 10 bases separated the two germline ends. The CDR3 DNA is TGCAGTGAAGTTCGGGGAGATACGCAGTATTTT. Translating gives CSEVRGDTQYF.

This clonotype has just a few counts. This sequence joins TRBV3-1 and TRBJ2-3; possible D gene TRBD2, 6 bases. The ends were cut back, 0 bases at V and 7 bases at J, with 11 bases in the middle. Germline lookup yields CDR1 LGHDT and CDR2 YNNKEL (reference sequence). This CDR3 is built from 14 residues. This CDR3 is CASSQEGGPHTQYF. In nucleotides, the CDR3 is TGTGCCAGCAGCCAAGAAGGAGGGCCACATACGCAGTATTTT.

The chain carries TRBV6-2 or TRBV6-3 and TRBJ2-3; 10 bases are shared with TRBD2. This CDR3 comprises 19 residues. CDR1 is MNHEY and CDR2 is SVGEGT in the germline V gene. The trim removed 0 bases at V and 2 bases at J, leaving 11 bases unmatched. CDR3 DNA: TGTGCCAGCAGTTACTCGACGTGGCTAGCGGGGGCCTTCACAGATACGCAGTATTTT. It is translated as CASSYSTWLAGAFTDTQYF.

This clonotype was counted many times. The rearrangement links TRBV6-1 to TRBJ2-7, with 7 positions matching TRBD2. The CDR3 extends over 14 amino acids. The V segment lost 4 bases and the J segment 0 bases; nucleotides outside the gene matches: 3. Germline lookup yields CDR1 MNHNS and CDR2 SASEGT. The CDR3 sequence is CASSGRGVSYEQYF. The CDR3 region has the DNA TGTGCCAGCAGTGGCCGGGGGGTCTCCTACGAGCAGTACTTC.

This clonotype was seen a handful of times. The chain recombines TRBV6-5 with TRBJ2-5; TRBD1 might be the D (6 bases). Germline V gene data show CDR1 as MNHEY and CDR2 as SVGAGI. The CDR3 totals 13 residues. Between the trimmed V and J ends, which lost 2 bases and 3 bases, there was a span of 7 bases. CDR3 DNA sequence: TGTGCCAGCAGTTACGGACAGAAAGAGACCCAGTACTTC. Its translation is CASSYGQKETQYF.

This clonotype has a handful of counts. This chain links TRBV3-1 with TRBJ2-1, with D maybe TRBD2 (6 bases). V lost 0 bases and J lost 7, with 13 bases in between. This CDR3 comprises 15 residues. Looked up from germline, CDR1 is LGHDT and CDR2 is YNNKEL (reference sequence). CDR3 region: CASSQDLTSWNEQFF. CDR3 bases: TGTGCCAGCAGCCAAGATCTTACTAGCTGGAATGAGCAGTTCTTC.

The sample holds many counts of this clonotype. This sequence joins TRBV20-1 and TRBJ1-5, with 10 bases that match TRBD1. The CDR3 has 15 amino acids. The junction had 7 bases not matched to a gene; V was cut back by 5 bases and J by 3 bases. Germline V gene data show CDR1 as DFQATT and CDR2 as SNEGSKA (reference sequence). For the CDR3, the DNA is TGCAGTGCTTTTTTCGGGACAGGGGTCAATCAGCCCCAGCATTTT. Residues: CSAFFGTGVNQPQHF.

Note on this clonotype: At one end, the junction sequence differs from germline, possibly due to a read error. The chain employs TRBV27 and TRBJ1-4; unclear D gene. In germline, CDR1 is MNHEY, CDR2 SMNVEV (reference sequence). This CDR3 contains 14 residues. Here the CDR3 reads CASSLTATNEELFF. CDR3 nucleotide sequence: TGTGCCAGCAGTTTAACCGCAACTAATGAAGAACTGTTTTTT.

The sample holds a few counts of this clonotype. The rearrangement uses TRBV29-1 and TRBJ1-1; D unclear. This CDR3 contains 10 residues. Between the trimmed V and J ends, which lost 5 bases and 2 bases, there was a span of 3 bases. Germline CDR1 reads SQVTM; CDR2 reads ANQGSEA. The CDR3 nucleotides are TGCAGCGTTCACAACACTGAAGCTTTCTTT. Its protein is CSVHNTEAFF.

This clonotype was recorded a few times. The rearrangement links TRBV6-1 to TRBJ2-4, with 12 positions matching TRBD2. Germline-derived CDR1 and CDR2 are MNHNS and SASEGT. The CDR3 extends over 18 amino acids. V trimming: 3 bases; J trimming: 1 base; junction bases outside the gene matches: 7. The CDR3 coding sequence is TGTGCCAGCAGTGAGAGACTAGCGGGGGATCGGGCCAAAAACATTCAGTACTTC. Protein sequence: CASSERLAGDRAKNIQYF.

This clonotype has more than one count but fewer than ten. V is TRBV27 and J is TRBJ2-3; 8 bases are shared with TRBD1. V shed 8 bases, J shed 2 bases, and the junction held 15 bases outside the gene matches. The germline V gene encodes CDR1 MNHEY and CDR2 SMNVEV (reference sequence). The CDR3 covers 17 residues. CDR3 loop: CASVAAWTGLNTDTQYF. CDR3 DNA sequence: TGTGCCAGCGTAGCCGCATGGACAGGGCTTAACACAGATACGCAGTATTTT.

This clonotype came up many times. The V and J genes are TRBV6-2 or TRBV6-3 and TRBJ1-5; D unclear. V lost 6 bases and J lost 1, with 7 bases in between. This CDR3 region has 13 residues. The germline gives CDR1 MNHEY, CDR2 SVGEGT. For the CDR3, the DNA is TGTGCCAGCAGGAGAGGGAGCAATCAGCCCCAGCATTTT. It encodes CASRRGSNQPQHF.